The clone carrying this T cell receptor (beta chain) showed up many times. What it binds is not known. TCRdb called the 5' RACE reads again in MiXCR, with one record for every CDR3 protein. Among 250,000 to 350,000 distinct CDR3 sequences listed, about 19% were seen once. The data were obtained in a study of CD8 T cells in ankylosing spondylitis. Regarding the study as a whole: Clones linked to disease were reported to show significant enrichment in matched ankylosing spondylitis synovial fluid. Several highly homologous variants made up a TCR beta motif that seemed to typify ankylosing spondylitis blood. A CD8+ phenotype characterized the disease-linked clones, which were relatively rare in peripheral blood. Certain motif variants had earlier appeared in reactive arthritis synovial fluid and blood.

V was shortened by 6 bases and J by 0 bases, with 8 bases between the two germline ends. This CDR3 spans 13 amino acids. CDR1 and CDR2 from the germline V gene are SGHRS and YFSETQ. Sequencing used blood, either unsorted or a sorted T cell fraction (not recorded which). J is TRBJ2-3 and V is TRBV5-1; D gene ambiguous. The receptor was derived from a male donor with ankylosing spondylitis or in good health (not recorded which). DNA of the CDR3: TGCGCCAGCACCGGTGCTAGCACAGATACGCAGTATTTT. Protein product: CASTGASTDTQYF.